This TCR beta chain was profiled in a study of OX40 agonist ivuxolimab in advanced cancers. Background on the whole study: Ivuxolimab was a fully human IgG2 agonistic monoclonal antibody targeting the costimulatory receptor OX40 (CD134). The monotherapy dose-escalation portion (N ≈ 57 patients) of the phase I ivuxolimab trial is reported in the paper. The point of sequencing TCRbeta in the periphery was to test whether ivuxolimab changed TCR sequence diversity and drove clonal T-cell expansion. Intravenous ivuxolimab was administered to patients every 2 weeks at six dose levels: 0.01, 0.1, 0.3, 1.5, 3 and 10 mg/kg. Prior anti-PD-1, anti-PD-L1 or anti-CTLA-4 therapy was permitted, and checkpoint inhibitors had been received by about two fifths of dose-escalation patients. Of the approximately 53 patients in dose escalation, around 20 had hepatocellular carcinoma, about 15 had melanoma, 9 had renal cell carcinoma and 9 had head and neck cancer. The dose-escalation cohort was around 83% male with a mean age of about 60 years, ranging from roughly 23 to 79. Partial responses were achieved by three dose-escalation patients, of whom one had hepatocellular carcinoma and two had cutaneous melanoma. Study-level results and caveats: In the 0.1-3.0 mg/kg groups, partial responders were among the patients with the lowest normalized peripheral clonal expansion, particularly in CD8+ T cells. Low levels of normalized T-cell clonal expansion were also seen in some nonresponding patients. On average, CD8+ T cells showed more expanded clones than CD4+ T cells after ivuxolimab. The antigen specificity of the peripheral T cells that underwent clonal expansion was not determined. At doses from 0.1 to 3.0 mg/kg, clonal expansion was seen in both CD4+ and CD8+ blood T cells between baseline and week 6.

To sequence the TCRbeta CDR3 region, genomic DNA was isolated from the sorted cells. TCRbeta CDR3 regions were sequenced using the immunoSEQ Assay. TCRdb's version of the immuneACCESS table is confined to in-frame rearrangements and falls short of the full clone set. An unresolved V gene accounts for under half of the shortfall where checked; the remainder is of unknown origin. This sample lists 70,000 or so clones; approximately 86% were detected once. The ten largest clones capture 0.68% of the sample. Patients with autoimmune disease history or receiving systemic immunosuppression were excluded from the trial. Peripheral blood for TCR sequencing was drawn from every dose cohort at baseline, at cycle 4 day 1 and at cycle 7 day 1. Samples were obtained from an open-label, multicenter, first-in-human phase I dose-escalation trial of ivuxolimab. Adults with locally advanced or metastatic head and neck squamous cell, hepatocellular, melanoma or renal cell carcinoma were enrolled in the trial. Before TCR sequencing, CD4+ T cells and CD8+ T cells were sorted from peripheral blood as separate populations.

V drops 6 bases and J drops 0 bases, leaving 15 bases in between. Spanning cysteine to phenylalanine, the CDR3 consists of 15 amino acids. CDR3 DNA only is kept here, 45 bases in frame from base 1. CDR1 and CDR2, per the germline V gene, are MNHEY and SVGAGI. Points on this clone: The clone's antigen remains unknown. Base qualities are not at hand, and no much larger clone is one base apart.

This receptor chain uses TRBV6-5 and TRBJ2-7; matching of 5 bases hints at TRBD1 as the D gene. The sequence was obtained from an adult with an advanced solid tumor such as melanoma, head and neck, liver or kidney cancer. The sequencing used CD4+ or CD8+ T cells sorted from blood, collected in a trial of the OX40 agonist ivuxolimab. The sequenced DNA is TGTGCCAGCAGCGTTGCAGGGATCCCCTCCTACGAGCAGTACTTC. This sequence encodes CASSVAGIPSYEQYF.